The sequence of this T cell receptor (beta chain) was determined in a study of molecular identifiers for immune sequencing clone quantification. Whole-study context: Four of five RNA aliquots from around 18,000 or 91,000 naive CD8 T cells were sequenced. Overall study results and limits: Spike-in Jurkat TCR RNA from a single cell reportedly registered among one million naive cells.

This clonotype was seen repeatedly, ten times or more. Its antigen is still unknown. Library preparation followed earlier protocols using designated TCR primers. TCRdb re-called the PCR reads with MiXCR, one entry per CDR3 protein. This table has about half a million distinct CDR3 sequences, about 26% appearing once. Libraries of naive CD8 T cells were made from approximately 20,000 to 1,000,000 sorted cells. They used 10%, 30% or 50% RNA. Trimming cost V 0 bases and J 3 bases, with 12 bases left between them. Germline V gives CDR1 SQVTM, CDR2 ANQGSEA. The CDR3 length is 16 residues. The chain employs TRBV29-1 and TRBJ2-6; tentative D call: TRBD2 (7 bases). Sequencing used naive CD8+ T cells from blood, with Jurkat cell RNA spiked in. As to subset: FACS-sorted CD8+CD4-CCR7+CD45RA+ naive T cells. The clonotype comes from a human donor in good health. Some libraries in this study had Jurkat cell RNA spiked in. The chain's CDR3 is CSVEDGGGLGANVLTF. In DNA form, the CDR3 reads TGCAGCGTTGAAGATGGGGGGGGGCTTGGGGCCAACGTCCTGACTTTC.